This T cell receptor beta chain was documented in a study of OX40 agonist ivuxolimab in advanced cancers. In terms of the full investigation: Ivuxolimab, which targeted the costimulatory receptor OX40 (CD134), was an agonistic, fully human IgG2 monoclonal antibody. Intravenous ivuxolimab was administered to patients every 2 weeks at six dose levels: 0.01, 0.1, 0.3, 1.5, 3 and 10 mg/kg. Patients were allowed to have had prior anti-PD-1, anti-PD-L1 or anti-CTLA-4 therapy, and about 40% of the dose-escalation patients had been treated with checkpoint inhibitors. Partial responses occurred in three dose-escalation patients, of whom one had hepatocellular carcinoma and two had cutaneous melanoma. A male proportion of under 85% and a mean age of 60 years, ranging from about 23 to 90, were recorded for the dose-escalation cohort. Peripheral TCRbeta sequencing aimed to test whether ivuxolimab altered TCR sequence diversity and caused clonal T-cell expansion. The paper covers the monotherapy dose-escalation part of the phase I ivuxolimab trial, which included N of about 50 patients. Among the roughly 52 dose-escalation patients, about 20 had hepatocellular carcinoma, approximately 15 melanoma, 9 renal cell carcinoma and 9 head and neck cancer. Broad study findings and their caveats: Low levels of normalized T-cell clonal expansion were also seen in some patients who did not respond. Antigen specificity was not determined for the clonally expanded peripheral T cells. At doses from 0.1 to 3.0 mg/kg, clonal expansion was seen in both CD4+ and CD8+ blood T cells between baseline and week 6. In partial responders in the 0.1-3.0 mg/kg groups, normalized peripheral clonal expansion was found to be among the lowest, especially among CD8+ T cells. After ivuxolimab, expanded clones were on average more numerous among CD8+ T cells than among CD4+ T cells.

V and J are trimmed by 2 bases and 5 bases, and the gene matches miss 5 bases of the junction. The CDR1 and CDR2 encoded by the germline V gene (reference sequence) are MNHEY and SMNVEV. The cysteine opens and the phenylalanine closes a CDR3 of 15 amino acids. Only the CDR3 DNA stays, 45 bases, in frame from base 1. The trial excluded patients who had a history of autoimmune disease or were on systemic immunosuppression. Peripheral blood for TCR sequencing was drawn from every dose cohort at baseline, at cycle 4 day 1 and at cycle 7 day 1. The samples were taken from a phase I, first-in-human, multicenter, open-label dose-escalation trial of ivuxolimab. The trial enrolled adults with locally advanced or metastatic head and neck squamous cell, hepatocellular, melanoma or renal cell carcinoma. Before TCR sequencing, CD4+ T cells and CD8+ T cells were sorted from peripheral blood as separate populations.

Notes on this clone: Its antigen remains unidentified. Base quality data are lacking; no much larger clone is found one base away.

Genomic DNA was extracted from sorted cells for sequencing of the TCRbeta CDR3 region. The immunoSEQ Assay was used to sequence the TCRbeta CDR3 regions. Sourced from immuneACCESS, this table was stored by TCRdb with only in-frame sequences that have V and J called. A share of the clones is absent; for the studies checked, an unresolved V gene accounts for under half, and the remainder has no known explanation. For this sample there are some 85,000 clones; roughly 84% appear just once. About 0.28% of the sample comes from the top ten. The sequence derives from an adult with an advanced solid tumor such as melanoma, head and neck, liver or kidney cancer. Sequencing used CD4+ or CD8+ T cells sorted from blood, obtained in a trial of the OX40 agonist ivuxolimab. This sequence uses TRBV27 and TRBJ2-2, and 7 junctional nucleotides match TRBD1. The nucleotides read TGTGCCAGCAGTTTACGGGACAGTGGGACCGGGGAGCTGTTTTTT. Translation gives CASSLRDSGTGELFF.